The 28 T cell receptor beta chains reported below all come from one sample, sequenced in a study of OX40 agonist ivuxolimab in advanced cancers. The library relied on the immunoSEQ multiplex PCR assay. TCRdb retrieved this table from immuneACCESS and kept in-frame rearrangements only. Not all clones are present; in checked studies, unresolved V genes account for under half, and no reason is known for the remainder. The sample table contains some 38,000 clones; only one count was recorded for around nine tenths of them. The ten top clones hold roughly a fifth of the sample. Sequencing was performed on CD4+ or CD8+ T cells sorted from blood, taken in a trial of the OX40 agonist ivuxolimab. These receptors all stem from an adult with an advanced solid tumor such as melanoma, head and neck, liver or kidney cancer.

The gene calls are TRBV14 and TRBJ2-7; 8 nucleotides line up with TRBD1. Germline V gene sequence: CDR1 SGHDN, CDR2 FVKESK. This CDR3 comprises 16 residues. Germline trimming cut 0 bases from V and 3 bases from J; bases unmatched to any gene: 7. The CDR3 DNA reads TGTGCCAGCAGCCAAGAACTACGGGACAGGCTCTACGAGCAGTACTTC. Its protein is CASSQELRDRLYEQYF.

The CDR3 reads CASSLMAADEQYF. CDR3 nucleotide sequence: TGTGCCAGCAGCTTAATGGCGGCTGACGAGCAGTACTTC. The chain recombines TRBV7-9 with TRBJ2-7; no reliable D call. This CDR3 spans 13 amino acids. Germline V CDR1 and CDR2: SEHNR, FQNEAQ (reference sequence). V lost 2 bases and J 5 bases, leaving 10 bases between the germline ends. Supplemented by reference TRBV7-9 and TRBJ2-7, the full variable domain reads DTGVSQNPRHKITKRGQNVTFRCDPISEHNRLYWYRQTLGQGPEFLTYFQNEAQLEKSRLLSDRFSAERPKGSFSTLEIQRTEQGDSAMYLCASSLMAADEQYFGPGTRLTVT.

The V gene is TRBV27, the J gene TRBJ2-3, with a tentative D call TRBD1 (5 bases). The V gene lost 2 bases and the J gene lost 6 bases, with 12 bases spanning the gap. The length of the CDR3 is 14 residues. The germline CDR1 and CDR2 sequences are MNHEY and SMNVEV (reference sequence). DNA of the CDR3: TGTGCCAGCAGTTTAACCCTCTCAGGGGATACGCAGTATTTT. Encoded protein: CASSLTLSGDTQYF.

The chain has TRBV11-2 and TRBJ1-1, with a possible D match to TRBD1 (6 bases). This CDR3 comprises 16 residues. Germline V gene lookup returns CDR1 SGHAT and CDR2 FQNNGV. V was clipped by 5 bases and J by 5 bases, with 21 bases between them. The CDR3 spells CASSPGGLGGDTEAFF. Here the CDR3 DNA reads TGTGCCAGCAGCCCCGGGGGCTTAGGTGGAGATACTGAAGCTTTCTTT.

The V call is TRBV9, the J call TRBJ2-7; D gene ambiguous. The V end lost 3 bases, the J end lost 1 base, and 5 bases lay between the germline ends. Germline assignment: CDR1 SGDLS and CDR2 YYNGEE. This CDR3 comprises 12 residues. The CDR3 protein is CASSGSSYEQYF. The CDR3 nucleotides read TGTGCCAGCAGCGGGTCTTCCTACGAGCAGTACTTC.

This rearrangement joins TRBV7-8 to TRBJ2-2, with D tentatively TRBD1 (6 bases). CDR1 and CDR2 (germline): SGHVS, FQNEAQ. V was clipped by 5 bases and J by 7 bases, with 23 bases between them. This CDR3 region has 17 residues. The chain's CDR3 is CASSTRQDLLRIGELFF. The CDR3 DNA follows: TGTGCCAGCAGCACCCGACAGGACCTCCTTCGGATCGGGGAGCTGTTTTTT.

The V call is TRBV28, the J call TRBJ1-2; 9 nucleotides align to TRBD1. Trimming at V came to 5 bases and at J to 5 bases, leaving 6 bases not matched to a gene. Germline lookup yields CDR1 MDHEN and CDR2 SYDVKM. The CDR3 has 14 residues. CDR3 sequence (DNA): TGTGCCAGCAGTGGCGGACAGGGGTGGTATGGCTACACCTTC. Translation gives CASSGGQGWYGYTF.

The genes are TRBV19 and TRBJ2-7; 8 bases align to TRBD1. Germline loops: CDR1 LNHDA, CDR2 SQIVND (reference sequence). This CDR3 is 14 amino acids long. V lost 6 bases and J lost 4; bases outside the gene matches: 8. CDR3: CASSAGTGIYEQYF. The CDR3 bases are TGTGCCAGTAGCGCCGGGACAGGCATATACGAGCAGTACTTC.

J is TRBJ2-7 and V is TRBV29-1, with TRBD2 as a possible D gene (6 bases). The CDR3 has 13 amino acids. Trimming shortened V by 6 bases and J by 3 bases, and 15 bases separated the two germline ends. CDR1 and CDR2 from the germline V gene are SQVTM and ANQGSEA. The CDR3 nucleotides are TGCAGCGTGGGTACTAGCAGCATCTACGAGCAGTACTTC. It is translated as CSVGTSSIYEQYF.

The chain is built from TRBV5-6 and TRBJ2-6; D remains ambiguous. Germline V gene data show CDR1 as SGHDT and CDR2 as YYEEEE. The CDR3 sequence is 15 residues long. Deletions cut 1 base from V and 0 bases from J, with 5 bases between. This chain's CDR3 is CASSLIGSGANVLTF. The CDR3 DNA reads TGTGCCAGCAGCTTGATTGGCTCTGGGGCCAACGTCCTGACTTTC.

V and J are TRBV7-9 and TRBJ2-1; a possible D gene is TRBD1 (5 bases). Germline-derived CDR1 and CDR2 are SEHNR and FQNEAQ (reference sequence). The CDR3 runs 13 residues. V was cut by 1 base and J by 8 bases, with 9 bases left in between. The CDR3 nucleotides are TGTGCCAGCAGCTTAGTTCAGGGCCATGAGCAGTTCTTC. Translating it yields CASSLVQGHEQFF. Drawing the rest from reference TRBV7-9 and TRBJ2-1, the complete variable domain is DTGVSQNPRHKITKRGQNVTFRCDPISEHNRLYWYRQTLGQGPEFLTYFQNEAQLEKSRLLSDRFSAERPKGSFSTLEIQRTEQGDSAMYLCASSLVQGHEQFFGPGTRLTVL.

The rearrangement joins TRBV14 to TRBJ2-6; possibly TRBD2 for D (5 bases). The V gene's germline CDR1 is SGHDN and CDR2 FVKESK. V lost 1 base and J lost 2, with 9 bases in between. This CDR3 has 16 residues. CDR3 protein: CASSQVKGAGANVLTF. As DNA, the CDR3 is TGTGCCAGCAGCCAAGTGAAGGGAGCTGGGGCCAACGTCCTGACTTTC.

The genes are TRBV19 and TRBJ2-7, with TRBD1 identical over 8 bases. This CDR3 is built from 13 residues. After removal of 11 bases from V and 7 bases from J, the junction contained 13 bases not matched to a gene. Germline CDR1 is LNHDA and CDR2 is SQIVND (reference sequence). The CDR3 loop is CASLGQGAGEQYF. The CDR3, as DNA: TGTGCCTCACTAGGACAGGGTGCAGGAGAGCAGTACTTC.

V and J are TRBV28 and TRBJ2-2; 9 nucleotides agree with TRBD1. The CDR3 runs to 14 residues. The junction had 2 bases not matched to a gene; V was cut back by 4 bases and J by 5 bases. Germline CDR1 MDHEN, CDR2 SYDVKM. The CDR3 loop reads CASSSGQGTGELFF. Written as DNA, the CDR3 is TGTGCCAGCAGTTCGGGACAGGGTACCGGGGAGCTGTTTTTT.

The chain uses TRBV10-2 and TRBJ2-3, with 8 bases aligning to TRBD1. Looked up from germline, CDR1 is WSHSY and CDR2 is SAAADI. The trim removed 3 bases at V and 3 bases at J, leaving 5 bases unmatched. This CDR3 is built from 15 residues. The CDR3 DNA follows: TGCGCCAGCAGTGACAGGGGGCAGGGGACAGATACGCAGTATTTT. This sequence encodes CASSDRGQGTDTQYF.

V is TRBV4-3 and J is TRBJ2-7; the match to TRBD1 covers 9 bases. The junction had 3 bases not matched to a gene; V was cut back by 0 bases and J by 3 bases. The CDR3 runs to 15 residues. Per germline, CDR1 LGHNA and CDR2 YSLEER. CDR3 nucleotides: TGCGCCAGCAGCCAAGATCCGACAGGGGGCTACGAGCAGTACTTC. Amino acid sequence: CASSQDPTGGYEQYF.

This sequence joins TRBV29-1 and TRBJ1-2; D remains unclear. This CDR3 is 12 amino acids long. Germline CDR1 and CDR2: SQVTM and ANQGSEA. V lost 2 bases to trimming and J lost 4 bases, with 8 bases between them. The CDR3 reads CSVEWGGYGYTF. Here the CDR3 DNA reads TGCAGCGTTGAATGGGGAGGCTATGGCTACACCTTC. Complete variable domain (other parts from reference TRBV29-1 and TRBJ1-2): SAVISQKPSRDICQRGTSLTIQCQVDSQVTMMFWYRQQPGQSLTLIATANQGSEATYESGFVIDKFPISRPNLTFSTLTVSNMSPEDSSIYLCSVEWGGYGYTFGSGTRLTVV.

This chain links TRBV7-2 with TRBJ2-2; 9 bases are a match to TRBD2. The CDR3 has 17 amino acids. Germline V gives CDR1 SGHTA, CDR2 FQGNSA. Germline trimming cut 3 bases from V and 2 bases from J; bases unmatched to any gene: 7. CDR3 nucleotide sequence: TGTGCCAGCAGCTTCCCGGGACTAGCAGCTAACACCGGGGAGCTGTTTTTT. Protein product: CASSFPGLAANTGELFF.

The chain has TRBV9 and TRBJ1-1, with 12 nucleotides matching TRBD1. CDR1 is SGDLS, CDR2 YYNGEE, per germline. The CDR3 spans 15 residues. The trim removed 0 bases at V and 5 bases at J, leaving 2 bases unmatched. The CDR3 nucleotides are TGTGCCAGCAGCGTAGGGGGACAGGGGGCAACTGAAGCTTTCTTT. Encoded protein: CASSVGGQGATEAFF.

The chain employs TRBV2 and TRBJ2-5, with unresolved D. Germline CDR1 SNHLY, CDR2 FYNNEI. V gave up 0 bases and J gave up 2 bases, with 19 bases separating them. The CDR3 runs 18 residues. CDR3 in amino acids: CASSEALLPQAGQETQYF. In nucleotides, the CDR3 is TGTGCCAGCAGTGAAGCGCTTCTTCCCCAGGCCGGTCAAGAGACCCAGTACTTC. Based on the CDR3 plus reference TRBV2 and TRBJ2-5, the full variable domain is EPEVTQTPSHQVTQMGQEVILRCVPISNHLYFYWYRQILGQKVEFLVSFYNNEISEKSEIFDDQFSVERPDGSNFTLKIRSTKLEDSAMYFCASSEALLPQAGQETQYFGPGTRLLVL.

The chain links TRBV2 to TRBJ2-2; D not resolved. With 7 bases removed from V and 1 base from J, the gap between germline ends came to 7 bases. Germline CDR1 and CDR2: SNHLY and FYNNEI. The CDR3 totals 13 residues. This chain's CDR3 is CASMAGNTGELFF. The CDR3 DNA reads TGTGCCAGCATGGCAGGGAACACCGGGGAGCTGTTTTTT. Together with reference TRBV2 and TRBJ2-2, the CDR3 gives the full variable domain: EPEVTQTPSHQVTQMGQEVILRCVPISNHLYFYWYRQILGQKVEFLVSFYNNEISEKSEIFDDQFSVERPDGSNFTLKIRSTKLEDSAMYFCASMAGNTGELFFGEGSRLTVL.

This clone was observed once. This chain joins TRBV5-1 and TRBJ2-7, with TRBD2 as a possible D gene (6 bases). This CDR3 is 14 amino acids long. Deletions cut 1 base from V and 4 bases from J, with 12 bases between. Germline assignment: CDR1 SGHRS and CDR2 YFSETQ. CDR3 DNA: TGCGCCAGCAGCTTGTCCGGGAGTGTGTACGAGCAGTACTTC. It yields the protein CASSLSGSVYEQYF.

This clone was detected only once. The chain recombines TRBV5-1 with TRBJ2-7; D perhaps matches TRBD2 (6 bases). This CDR3 is 17 amino acids long. The germline CDR1 and CDR2 sequences are SGHRS and YFSETQ. With 3 bases removed from V and 4 bases from J, the gap between germline ends came to 23 bases. The CDR3 loop is CASSSRGSWAAGYEQYF. As DNA, the CDR3 is TGCGCCAGCAGCTCCCGGGGGTCCTGGGCCGCCGGGTACGAGCAGTACTTC.

The chain recombines TRBV30 with TRBJ2-3, with TRBD2 matching over 7 bases. Germline CDR1 GTSNPN, CDR2 SVGIG (reference sequence). The CDR3 length is 13 residues. V was clipped by 5 bases and J by 6 bases; unmatched bases: 8. The CDR3 reads CAWGGTTPDTQYF. As DNA, the CDR3 is TGTGCCTGGGGGGGGACTACCCCCGATACGCAGTATTTT.

CDR3 nucleotide sequence: TGTGCCAGCAGCTCGGGACAGCCGGGTTACACCTTC. Translating gives CASSSGQPGYTF. The V call is TRBV7-9, the J call TRBJ1-2; TRBD1 aligns across 7 bases. The junction had 7 bases not matched to a gene; V was cut back by 4 bases and J by 11 bases. From germline, CDR1 is SEHNR and CDR2 FQNEAQ (reference sequence). This CDR3 region has 12 residues. Looking up the rest from reference TRBV7-9 and TRBJ1-2 gives the full variable domain: DTGVSQNPRHKITKRGQNVTFRCDPISEHNRLYWYRQTLGQGPEFLTYFQNEAQLEKSRLLSDRFSAERPKGSFSTLEIQRTEQGDSAMYLCASSSGQPGYTFGSGTRLTVV.

CDR3 coding DNA: TGTGCCAGCAGCTTAGGGCAGCTACACTCCTACGAGCAGTACTTC. Amino acid sequence: CASSLGQLHSYEQYF. The chain joins TRBV11-2 to TRBJ2-7; D gene uncertain. The V gene lost 1 base and the J gene lost 0 bases, with 10 bases spanning the gap. CDR1 is SGHAT and CDR2 is FQNNGV in the germline V gene. The CDR3 covers 15 residues.

The V call is TRBV5-1, the J call TRBJ2-2, with D perhaps matching TRBD2 (5 bases). The CDR3 totals 14 residues. Trimming stripped 0 bases from V and 6 bases from J, with 9 bases between. The germline V gene has CDR1 SGHRS and CDR2 YFSETQ. CDR3 residues: CASSLATGSGELFF. CDR3 bases: TGCGCCAGCAGCTTGGCCACGGGGTCCGGGGAGCTGTTTTTT.

This sequence joins TRBV5-1 and TRBJ2-1; TRBD2 matches at 8 bases. This CDR3 contains 15 residues. Germline CDR1 reads SGHRS; CDR2 reads YFSETQ. Germline trimming cut 0 bases from V and 5 bases from J; bases unmatched to any gene: 4. The CDR3 protein is CASSLVGLGDNEQFF. CDR3 nucleotides: TGCGCCAGCAGCTTGGTGGGACTAGGAGACAATGAGCAGTTCTTC.